The 31 T cell receptor beta chains below come from one sample, sequenced in a study of follicular helper T cells after annual influenza vaccination (dated by TCRdb to 2017 to 2019). The sample's time point label is to be understood as: 2015-2016 season, pre-vaccination. Library prep was done by the immunoSEQ multiplex PCR assay. What TCRdb holds here is the immuneACCESS table cut down to in-frame rearrangements. Part of the clones is not present; checked against another copy, under half of the missing clones reflect an unresolved V gene, and the others are unexplained. The sample has roughly 1,600 clones on record, 80% to 85% of them singletons. 3.5% to 4.5% of the sample goes to the ten largest clones. The sequenced sample was CXCR5+ CD38- circulating T follicular helper cells from blood, obtained on the day of influenza vaccination. Explained via the paper, the cell subset or site label denotes: circulating Tfh, non-naive CD4+CXCR5+PD-1+ (ICOS+CD38+ or ICOS-CD38-). Receptors originate from an adult who received the influenza vaccine.

The chain carries TRBV5-4 and TRBJ2-5, with D possibly matching TRBD2 (5 bases). The CDR3 is made up of 16 amino acids. Trimming took off 3 bases at V and 2 bases at J, with 17 bases between the two ends. Per the germline V gene, CDR1 is SGHNT and CDR2 is YYREEE (reference sequence). CDR3 loop: CASSYLTGKEQETQYF. Here the CDR3 DNA reads TGTGCCAGCAGCTATTTAACCGGGAAGGAACAAGAGACCCAGTACTTC. The whole variable domain, filled in from reference TRBV5-4 and TRBJ2-5, reads ETGVTQSPTHLIKTRGQQVTLRCSSQSGHNTVSWYQQALGQGPQFIFQYYREEENGRGNFPPRFSGLQFPNYSSELNVNALELDDSALYLCASSYLTGKEQETQYFGPGTRLLVL.

CDR3 protein: CASSQTELQGRDEKLFF. The CDR3 DNA reads as TGTGCCAGCAGCCAGACGGAATTACAGGGTCGGGATGAAAAACTGTTTTTT. This chain links TRBV4-2 with TRBJ1-4; D possibly corresponds to TRBD1 (6 bases). V was cut by 3 bases and J by 6 bases, with 20 bases left in between. This CDR3 spans 17 amino acids. The V gene's germline CDR1 is LGHNA and CDR2 YNFKEQ.

The rearrangement links TRBV5-1 to TRBJ1-2; 8 bases are a match to TRBD1. The V segment lost 2 bases and the J segment 6 bases; nucleotides outside the gene matches: 3. The CDR3 extends over 13 amino acids. Germline assignment: CDR1 SGHRS and CDR2 YFSETQ. CDR3 sequence reads: CASSLPGQDGYTF. The CDR3 nucleotides read TGCGCCAGCAGCTTACCGGGACAGGATGGCTACACCTTC.

The V and J genes are TRBV11-2 and TRBJ2-5; 9 nucleotides line up with TRBD1. CDR3 length equals 13 residues. Germline CDR1 is SGHAT and CDR2 is FQNNGV. Trimming at V came to 5 bases and at J to 5 bases, leaving 3 bases not matched to a gene. The CDR3 loop is CASSPGQGETQYF. CDR3 coding DNA: TGTGCCAGCAGCCCTGGACAGGGGGAGACCCAGTACTTC.

This clone was seen just once. The J gene is TRBJ1-5, the V gene TRBV18; no firm D call. With 0 bases removed from V and 3 bases from J, the gap between germline ends came to 9 bases. CDR3 size: 15 residues. Looked up from germline, CDR1 is KGHSH and CDR2 is LQKENI. This chain's CDR3 is CASSPPGGFNQPQHF. The CDR3 bases are TGTGCCAGCTCACCACCTGGAGGATTCAATCAGCCCCAGCATTTT.

J is TRBJ1-5 and V is TRBV5-5, with TRBD1 matching 10 bases. The CDR3 has 18 residues. J lost 2 bases, V lost 4 bases, and 12 bases had no gene match. Germline V gene sequence: CDR1 SGHKS, CDR2 YYEKEE (reference sequence). The CDR3 spells CASSTGTGEERGNQPQHF. CDR3 bases: TGTGCCAGCAGCACCGGGACAGGGGAGGAGAGGGGCAATCAGCCCCAGCATTTT.

The V and J genes are TRBV5-1 and TRBJ1-1; D gene uncertain. CDR3 length equals 13 residues. With 0 bases removed from V and 5 bases from J, the gap between germline ends came to 8 bases. The germline gives CDR1 SGHRS, CDR2 YFSETQ. As DNA, the CDR3 is TGCGCCAGCAGCTTGGCGATGGGAACTGAAGCTTTCTTT. Residues: CASSLAMGTEAFF.

The V gene is TRBV7-2, the J gene TRBJ2-5, with D possibly being TRBD2 (5 bases). The germline V and J ends were trimmed by 5 bases and 2 bases, with 12 bases remaining between them. CDR1 and CDR2 from the germline V gene are SGHTA and FQGNSA. This CDR3 has 14 amino acids. The CDR3 is CASSPSLRQETQYF. CDR3 DNA: TGTGCCAGCAGCCCTAGCCTCAGACAAGAGACCCAGTACTTC.

Written as DNA, the CDR3 is TGTGCCAGCAGCGCAGGACGACAGGGGCCCCCATTGGATACGCAGTATTTT. Translation: CASSAGRQGPPLDTQYF. The chain couples TRBV5-4 to TRBJ2-3; 8 nucleotides line up with TRBD1. Germline V CDR1 and CDR2: SGHNT, YYREEE (reference sequence). The V segment lost 4 bases and the J segment 6 bases; nucleotides outside the gene matches: 16. The CDR3 loop spans 17 amino acids.

As concerns this clone: Relative to the germline gene, one junction end is altered; a read error may explain this. The CDR3 is CACSYREYTEAFF. The CDR3 DNA sequence: TGTGCCTGCAGTTATCGCGAGTACACTGAAGCTTTCTTT. The rearrangement uses TRBV6-5 and TRBJ1-1; no clear D gene. The CDR3 has 13 residues. Germline CDR1 and CDR2: MNHEY and SVGAGI.

The V and J genes are TRBV13 and TRBJ2-4, with D uncertain. The V and J ends lost 5 bases and 0 bases respectively, with 11 bases between them. The CDR3 has 15 residues. CDR1 and CDR2 from the germline V gene are PRHDT and FYEKMQ (reference sequence). CDR3 sequence reads: CASSVPSSAKNIQYF. Here the CDR3 DNA reads TGTGCCAGCAGCGTCCCCAGTTCAGCCAAAAACATTCAGTACTTC.

Regarding this clone: One end of the junction fails to match germline, which may point to a read error. J is TRBJ1-1 and V is TRBV6-1, with D tentatively TRBD1 (5 bases). The V gene's germline CDR1 is MNHNS and CDR2 SASEGT. The length of the CDR3 is 13 residues. The CDR3 is CASTSRANAEAFF. CDR3 in DNA: TGTGCCAGCACGTCCAGGGCGAACGCTGAAGCTTTCTTT.

This clone has a handful of counts. The V gene is TRBV6-1, the J gene TRBJ1-5; no clear D. The germline V gene has CDR1 MNHNS and CDR2 SASEGT. The CDR3 runs 14 residues. V lost 0 bases and J 6 bases, leaving 9 bases between the germline ends. The chain's CDR3 is CASSEALRGQPQHF. The CDR3 region has the DNA TGTGCCAGCAGTGAAGCGCTTCGGGGTCAGCCCCAGCATTTT.

The chain recombines TRBV7-3 with TRBJ2-1; no clear D. The CDR3 loop spans 15 amino acids. V dropped 3 bases and J dropped 2 bases, with 11 bases sitting between them. CDR1 SGHTA and CDR2 FQGTGA come from the germline V gene. The CDR3 region has the DNA TGTGCCAGCAGCTTGTACGGGCAGCCCTACAATGAGCAGTTCTTC. This codes for CASSLYGQPYNEQFF.

The V and J genes are TRBV5-1 and TRBJ1-1, with D possibly matching TRBD1 (6 bases). Trimming cost V 0 bases and J 6 bases, with 12 bases left between them. The CDR3 consists of 14 residues. The germline gives CDR1 SGHRS, CDR2 YFSETQ. CDR3 in DNA: TGCGCCAGCAGCTTGGTAGGGGGGAAGGCTGAAGCTTTCTTT. Amino acids: CASSLVGGKAEAFF.

J is TRBJ1-3 and V is TRBV19, with a possible D match to TRBD1 (5 bases). Germline V gene data show CDR1 as LNHDA and CDR2 as SQIVND (reference sequence). The V end was cut by 4 bases, the J end by 9 bases, with 13 bases between. The CDR3 is 13 residues long. The CDR3 loop is CASSRRGISTIYF. CDR3 coding DNA: TGTGCCAGTAGTAGGAGGGGAATCAGCACCATATATTTT. The variable domain in full, with the rest retrieved from reference TRBV19 and TRBJ1-3, is DGGITQSPKYLFRKEGQNVTLSCEQNLNHDAMYWYRQDPGQGLRLIYYSQIVNDFQKGDIAEGYSVSREKKESFPLTVTSAQKNPTAFYLCASSRRGISTIYFGEGSWLTVV.

This chain connects TRBV9 to TRBJ1-2; TRBD1 matches 11 bases. J gave up 5 bases and V 4 bases, and 10 bases lay outside the gene matches. Per the germline V gene, CDR1 is SGDLS and CDR2 is YYNGEE. CDR3 length: 16 residues. For the CDR3, the DNA is TGTGCCAGCAGCCCACTACCGGGGACAGGGGGATATGGCTACACCTTC. Translated: CASSPLPGTGGYGYTF.

The genes are TRBV2 and TRBJ1-1; unclear D gene. This CDR3 spans 14 amino acids. In germline, CDR1 is SNHLY, CDR2 FYNNEI. The V and J ends lost 5 bases and 0 bases respectively, with 10 bases between them. The CDR3 DNA reads as TGTGCCAGCAGTCCGGAGTCCTTGAACACTGAAGCTTTCTTT. It specifies CASSPESLNTEAFF.

CDR3 nucleotides: TGTGCCAGCAGCTTAGTGGCTAGCCACAATGAGCAGTTCTTC. It specifies CASSLVASHNEQFF. V gene TRBV7-9 combines with J gene TRBJ2-1, with a weak D call TRBD2 (5 bases). The V and J ends lost 1 base and 5 bases respectively, with 9 bases between them. The CDR3 runs 14 residues. Germline V CDR1 and CDR2: SEHNR, FQNEAQ (reference sequence).

J is TRBJ2-1 and V is TRBV29-1; D not certain. CDR3 length: 14 amino acids. From germline, CDR1 is SQVTM and CDR2 ANQGSEA. Trimming cost V 5 bases and J 1 base, with 12 bases left between them. The CDR3 DNA reads as TGCAGCGTTACGCTTTCCGGGTCCTACAATGAGCAGTTCTTC. Amino acids: CSVTLSGSYNEQFF.

The chain uses TRBV19 and TRBJ2-2; D unresolved. This CDR3 spans 15 amino acids. Trimming left V 2 bases short and J 2 bases short, with 9 bases between. Germline V CDR1 and CDR2: LNHDA, SQIVND (reference sequence). CDR3 nucleotide sequence: TGTGCCAGTAGTATATTGGCGGACAACACCGGGGAGCTGTTTTTT. It is translated as CASSILADNTGELFF.

The chain joins TRBV2 to TRBJ1-4; no reliable D call. V was pared by 4 bases and J by 11 bases, with 14 bases between. Germline CDR1 and CDR2: SNHLY and FYNNEI. This CDR3 spans 13 amino acids. CDR3 in amino acids: CASSGQVAGKLFF. DNA of the CDR3: TGTGCCAGCAGTGGGCAGGTGGCGGGCAAACTGTTTTTT. The full variable domain, in which reference TRBV2 and TRBJ1-4 provide the parts outside the CDR3, is EPEVTQTPSHQVTQMGQEVILRCVPISNHLYFYWYRQILGQKVEFLVSFYNNEISEKSEIFDDQFSVERPDGSNFTLKIRSTKLEDSAMYFCASSGQVAGKLFFGSGTQLSVL.

This chain links TRBV10-3 with TRBJ2-1; 7 nucleotides align to TRBD1. V trimming: 2 bases; J trimming: 3 bases; junction bases outside the gene matches: 4. CDR1 is ENHRY, CDR2 SYGVKD, per germline. This CDR3 comprises 15 residues. CDR3 bases: TGTGCCATCAGTGAGAGGACAGGAGACTACAATGAGCAGTTCTTC. Protein sequence: CAISERTGDYNEQFF.

This chain links TRBV2 with TRBJ2-7, with a tentative D call TRBD2 (5 bases). The germline gives CDR1 SNHLY, CDR2 FYNNEI. Trimming removed 4 bases at V and 3 bases at J, with 7 bases between. The CDR3 runs 12 residues. CDR3 loop: CASSASGYEQYV. The CDR3 nucleotides read TGTGCCAGCAGTGCCAGCGGCTACGAGCAGTACGTC.

This CDR3 is CASSGGRGQETQYF. DNA for the CDR3: TGCGCCAGCAGCGGGGGAAGGGGGCAAGAGACCCAGTACTTC. The chain combines TRBV5-1 with TRBJ2-5; a weak D match, TRBD1 (6 bases). The CDR3 loop spans 14 amino acids. V lost 4 bases, J lost 2 bases, and 12 bases lay in between. CDR1 is SGHRS and CDR2 is YFSETQ in the germline V gene.

J is TRBJ2-3 and V is TRBV4-2; D may be TRBD1 (6 bases). CDR3 length: 17 residues. Germline assignment: CDR1 LGHNA and CDR2 YNFKEQ. V was trimmed by 0 bases and J by 4 bases, leaving 17 bases between them. The CDR3 region is CASSQEWSGSGADTQYF. The CDR3 DNA sequence: TGTGCCAGCAGCCAAGAGTGGTCGGGTTCAGGGGCAGATACGCAGTATTTT.

J is TRBJ2-7 and V is TRBV2, with TRBD1 matching 9 bases. The CDR3 is 16 amino acids. In germline, CDR1 is SNHLY, CDR2 FYNNEI. The J segment lost 7 bases and the V segment lost 2 bases, leaving 12 bases of the junction unmatched. CDR3 sequence reads: CASSELSTGGTGEQYV. DNA of the CDR3: TGTGCCAGCAGTGAACTTTCTACAGGGGGCACGGGGGAGCAGTACGTC.

J is TRBJ1-4 and V is TRBV5-6; tentative D call: TRBD1 (5 bases). With 1 base removed from V and 6 bases from J, the gap between germline ends came to 16 bases. Germline assignment: CDR1 SGHDT and CDR2 YYEEEE. This CDR3 spans 16 amino acids. The CDR3 loop is CASSLPGSMLDEKLFF. The CDR3 coding sequence is TGTGCCAGCAGCTTGCCAGGGTCTATGTTAGATGAAAAACTGTTTTTT.

V usage is TRBV10-1 and J usage is TRBJ2-7; D gene uncertain. Germline-derived CDR1 and CDR2 are WNHNN and SYGVQD (reference sequence). Trimming removed 9 bases at V and 3 bases at J, with 6 bases between. The CDR3 runs 10 residues. The CDR3 loop is CASSYYEQYV. The DNA of the CDR3 is TGCGCCAGTTCCTACTACGAGCAGTACGTC.

The chain carries TRBV19 and TRBJ1-4; a possible D gene is TRBD1 (6 bases). This CDR3 is built from 14 residues. Germline loops: CDR1 LNHDA, CDR2 SQIVND (reference sequence). V lost 6 bases and J 1 base, leaving 9 bases between the germline ends. This chain's CDR3 is CASRDRRTNEKLFF. The CDR3 DNA sequence: TGTGCCAGTAGAGACAGGCGAACTAATGAAAAACTGTTTTTT. Filled out from reference TRBV19 and TRBJ1-4, the complete variable domain reads DGGITQSPKYLFRKEGQNVTLSCEQNLNHDAMYWYRQDPGQGLRLIYYSQIVNDFQKGDIAEGYSVSREKKESFPLTVTSAQKNPTAFYLCASRDRRTNEKLFFGSGTQLSVL.

The count of this clone is one. This chain uses TRBV5-5 with TRBJ2-1, with 11 bases identical to TRBD2. CDR1 and CDR2 (germline): SGHKS, YYEKEE (reference sequence). The V and J ends lost 0 bases and 9 bases, in that order; junction bases with no gene match: 5. CDR3 size: 15 residues. Here the CDR3 reads CASSLVLAGVREQFF. The CDR3 DNA reads TGTGCCAGCAGCTTGGTACTAGCGGGAGTCCGTGAGCAGTTCTTC. The complete variable domain, with remaining parts taken from reference TRBV5-5 and TRBJ2-1, reads DAGVTQSPTHLIKTRGQQVTLRCSPISGHKSVSWYQQVLGQGPQFIFQYYEKEERGRGNFPDRFSARQFPNYSSELNVNALLLGDSALYLCASSLVLAGVREQFFGPGTRLTVL.